One and the same sample provided the 31 T cell receptor beta chains below, sequenced in a study of CD8 T cells in ankylosing spondylitis. A single record per CDR3 protein comes from TCRdb applying MiXCR to the 5' RACE reads. The table includes approximately 180,000 distinct CDR3 sequences, about 20% detected once. Source material: blood, either unsorted or a sorted T cell fraction (not recorded which). The receptors were gathered from a male donor aged 10 to 30 with ankylosing spondylitis or in good health (not recorded which).

Many counts were recorded for this clonotype. This chain links TRBV28 with TRBJ1-4, with D unresolved. Trimming removed 1 base from V and 4 bases from J, with 10 bases in between. The CDR3 extends over 15 amino acids. Germline CDR1 reads MDHEN; CDR2 reads SYDVKM. The CDR3 protein is CASSLSSGLNEKLFF. As DNA, the CDR3 is TGTGCCAGCAGTTTATCGTCCGGACTTAATGAAAAACTGTTTTTT.

The chain has TRBV30 and TRBJ2-2; D possibly corresponds to TRBD2 (5 bases). The CDR3 sequence is 15 residues long. Germline CDR1 is GTSNPN and CDR2 is SVGIG (reference sequence). V lost 7 bases and J lost 1, with 16 bases in between. CDR3 sequence reads: CALSMRRENTGELFF. The CDR3, as DNA: TGTGCCTTGTCCATGCGACGGGAGAACACCGGGGAGCTGTTTTTT.

The chain is built from TRBV5-1 and TRBJ2-5; 7 bases align to TRBD2. V shed 4 bases, J shed 0 bases, and the junction held 6 bases outside the gene matches. Germline V CDR1 and CDR2: SGHRS, YFSETQ. CDR3 length: 15 residues. The CDR3 loop reads CASSPSSGNQETQYF. The CDR3, as DNA: TGCGCCAGCAGCCCATCTAGCGGTAACCAAGAGACCCAGTACTTC.

This clonotype showed up just once. The chain combines TRBV20-1 with TRBJ1-5, with D maybe TRBD1 (5 bases). This CDR3 contains 15 residues. Looked up from germline, CDR1 is DFQATT and CDR2 is SNEGSKA (reference sequence). V dropped 3 bases and J dropped 3 bases, with 15 bases sitting between them. The CDR3 DNA is TGCAGTGCTAGCGGGGGGTATACCCCCAATCAGCCCCAGCATTTT. The encoded protein is CSASGGYTPNQPQHF.

Ten or more counts support this clonotype. The chain is built from TRBV5-1 and TRBJ2-1; tentative D call: TRBD1 (5 bases). The CDR3 spans 15 residues. Trimming removed 1 base at V and 3 bases at J, with 11 bases between. Germline V gene data show CDR1 as SGHRS and CDR2 as YFSETQ. Here the CDR3 reads CASSLLQGVYNEQFF. The CDR3 bases are TGCGCCAGCAGCTTGTTGCAGGGCGTCTACAATGAGCAGTTCTTC. The full variable domain, rest sourced from reference TRBV5-1 and TRBJ2-1, is KAGVTQTPRYLIKTRGQQVTLSCSPISGHRSVSWYQQTPGQGLQFLFEYFSETQRNKGNFPGRFSGRQFSNSRSEMNVSTLELGDSALYLCASSLLQGVYNEQFFGPGTRLTVL.

The table lists this clonotype with many counts. V is TRBV12-3 or TRBV12-4 and J is TRBJ1-5; D uncertain. This CDR3 region has 15 residues. V lost 5 bases, J lost 4 bases, and 15 bases lay in between. The CDR3 spells CASSTPEGGNQPQHF. DNA for the CDR3: TGTGCCAGCAGTACGCCGGAGGGCGGGAATCAGCCCCAGCATTTT.

CDR3 sequence reads: CASSLEGKMLSEQFF. DNA for the CDR3: TGTGCCAGCAGTTTGGAGGGGAAGATGTTGAGTGAGCAGTTCTTC. The chain couples TRBV12-3 or TRBV12-4 to TRBJ2-1, with a possible D match to TRBD2 (6 bases). This CDR3 has 15 amino acids. V was shortened by 3 bases and J by 9 bases, with 18 bases between the two germline ends.

This clonotype was recorded at least ten times. The rearrangement links TRBV12-3 or TRBV12-4 to TRBJ2-6; D call uncertain. The CDR3 consists of 15 residues. V lost 5 bases and J 3 bases, leaving 11 bases between the germline ends. DNA for the CDR3: TGTGCCAGCAGTCCGTATGGGGTTGGGGCCAACGTCCTGACTTTC. Translation: CASSPYGVGANVLTF.

This clonotype was seen many times. The chain joins TRBV12-3 or TRBV12-4 to TRBJ1-5; 12 positions agree with TRBD1. The trim removed 6 bases at V and 4 bases at J, leaving 4 bases unmatched. This CDR3 contains 15 residues. The CDR3 sequence is CASRGQGAHNQPQHF. Here the CDR3 DNA reads TGTGCCAGCAGGGGACAGGGGGCGCATAATCAGCCCCAGCATTTT.

The sample holds many counts of this clonotype. V and J are TRBV2 and TRBJ2-1; D possibly corresponds to TRBD1 (5 bases). V lost 4 bases and J 2 bases, leaving 15 bases between the germline ends. Per germline, CDR1 SNHLY and CDR2 FYNNEI. The CDR3 is 16 amino acids. CDR3 region: CASSVISGQPYNEQFF. The CDR3 coding sequence is TGTGCCAGCAGTGTGATATCAGGACAACCCTACAATGAGCAGTTCTTC.

This clonotype was found a few times. This sequence joins TRBV11-3 and TRBJ1-1; tentatively, D is TRBD1 (5 bases). The V gene's germline CDR1 is SGHNT and CDR2 YENEEA. V was pared by 4 bases and J by 9 bases, with 15 bases between. The CDR3 loop spans 13 amino acids. CDR3 coding DNA: TGTGCCAGCAGCTCTAACGGGGGGGAAAAAGCTTTCTTT. It codes for CASSSNGGEKAFF.

This clonotype showed up many times. The chain has TRBV5-5 and TRBJ1-2, with no clear D. With 0 bases removed from V and 0 bases from J, the gap between germline ends came to 9 bases. Per the germline V gene, CDR1 is SGHKS and CDR2 is YYEKEE (reference sequence). The length of the CDR3 is 15 residues. CDR3 region: CASSLEGPSNYGYTF. The CDR3 DNA follows: TGTGCCAGCAGCTTGGAGGGCCCCTCTAACTATGGCTACACCTTC. The complete variable domain, with remaining parts taken from reference TRBV5-5 and TRBJ1-2, reads DAGVTQSPTHLIKTRGQQVTLRCSPISGHKSVSWYQQVLGQGPQFIFQYYEKEERGRGNFPDRFSARQFPNYSSELNVNALLLGDSALYLCASSLEGPSNYGYTFGSGTRLTVV.

This clonotype was counted many times. The chain carries TRBV12-3 or TRBV12-4 and TRBJ2-5; 12 positions agree with TRBD2. V was clipped by 8 bases and J by 2 bases; unmatched bases: 3. This CDR3 comprises 14 residues. CDR3 DNA: TGTGCCAGCCGGACTAGCGGGATACAAGAGACCCAGTACTTC. This codes for CASRTSGIQETQYF.

This clonotype was seen only a few times. This CDR3 is CASSQGGSWVETQYF. The CDR3 DNA sequence: TGTGCCAGCAGCCAAGGCGGGAGTTGGGTAGAGACCCAGTACTTC. This rearrangement joins TRBV3-1 to TRBJ2-5; TRBD2 matches at 7 bases. V shed 1 base and J 4 bases; nucleotides not matched to a gene: 6. The CDR3 loop spans 15 amino acids. Per the germline V gene, CDR1 is LGHDT and CDR2 is YNNKEL (reference sequence).

This clonotype was counted many times. The chain links TRBV6-5 to TRBJ2-3; D unresolved. CDR3 length equals 14 residues. Per germline, CDR1 MNHEY and CDR2 SVGAGI. V lost 6 bases to trimming and J lost 0 bases, with 10 bases between them. The DNA of the CDR3 is TGTGCCAGCAGCCCGGGTATTAGCACAGATACGCAGTATTTT. As protein: CASSPGISTDTQYF.

This clonotype was observed many times. In nucleotides, the CDR3 is TGCGCCAGCCAGGGGGGATTGAGGACTGAAGCTTTCTTT. This translates into CASQGGLRTEAFF. The rearrangement uses TRBV5-1 and TRBJ1-1, with 7 bases fitting TRBD1. Germline V gives CDR1 SGHRS, CDR2 YFSETQ. The CDR3 totals 13 residues. J gave up 5 bases and V 7 bases, and 8 bases lay outside the gene matches.

This chain uses TRBV6-1 with TRBJ2-5; 7 bases align to TRBD2. The CDR3 is 15 amino acids. The ends lost 5 bases at V and 2 bases at J; junction bases unmatched: 8. Germline values: CDR1 MNHNS, CDR2 SASEGT. The CDR3 loop is CASSTGLVGQETQYF. In DNA, the CDR3 is TGTGCCAGCAGTACTGGACTAGTAGGTCAAGAGACCCAGTACTTC.

Here the CDR3 DNA reads TGTGCCACCAGTGATTTCCGGCTAGCGTCCGAGCAGTTCTTC. Translation: CATSDFRLASEQFF. The V and J genes are TRBV24-1 and TRBJ2-1, with D perhaps TRBD2 (6 bases). The ends were cut back, 1 base at V and 10 bases at J, with 13 bases in the middle. Per germline, CDR1 KGHDR and CDR2 SFDVKD. This CDR3 spans 14 amino acids.

This clonotype came up many times. The chain links TRBV12-5 to TRBJ2-7; D is uncertain. The CDR3 consists of 13 residues. V lost 7 bases and J 1 base, leaving 11 bases between the germline ends. The V gene's germline CDR1 is LGHNT and CDR2 FRNRAP. The CDR3 protein is CASAMTPSYEQYF. DNA of the CDR3: TGTGCTAGTGCCATGACCCCATCCTACGAGCAGTACTTC.

This clonotype came up many times. The V and J genes are TRBV2 and TRBJ1-1, with TRBD1 as a possible D gene (5 bases). Per germline, CDR1 SNHLY and CDR2 FYNNEI. The V gene lost 2 bases and the J gene lost 1 base, with 8 bases spanning the gap. The CDR3 length is 14 residues. CDR3 coding DNA: TGTGCCAGCAGTGAATGGGGCAGGAACACTGAAGCTTTCTTT. Residues: CASSEWGRNTEAFF.

This clonotype has a count of ten or more. V and J are TRBV20-1 and TRBJ2-1, with D possibly matching TRBD2 (6 bases). This CDR3 region has 14 residues. In germline, CDR1 is DFQATT, CDR2 SNEGSKA (reference sequence). V was trimmed by 2 bases and J by 9 bases, leaving 17 bases between them. The CDR3 nucleotides are TGCAGTGCTAGACTGCAGGGCGGAGGGATTGAGCAGTTCTTC. Protein: CSARLQGGGIEQFF.

V is TRBV20-1 and J is TRBJ2-1; D is perhaps TRBD1 (5 bases). From germline, CDR1 is DFQATT and CDR2 SNEGSKA (reference sequence). The CDR3 is made up of 14 amino acids. Trimming took off 5 bases at V and 0 bases at J, with 11 bases between the two ends. The CDR3 sequence: CSALQGPSYNEQFF. DNA for the CDR3: TGCAGTGCTCTTCAGGGTCCCTCCTACAATGAGCAGTTCTTC.

This clonotype was seen at least ten times. V usage is TRBV9 and J usage is TRBJ2-5, with D uncertain. This CDR3 region has 15 residues. The germline V and J ends were trimmed by 0 bases and 2 bases, with 11 bases remaining between them. Germline CDR1 SGDLS, CDR2 YYNGEE. CDR3 nucleotides: TGTGCCAGCAGCGTAGGTCCACCCACACAAGAGACCCAGTACTTC. It encodes CASSVGPPTQETQYF. The complete variable domain, with remaining parts taken from reference TRBV9 and TRBJ2-5, reads DSGVTQTPKHLITATGQRVTLRCSPRSGDLSVYWYQQSLDQGLQFLIQYYNGEERAKGNILERFSAQQFPDLHSELNLSSLELGDSALYFCASSVGPPTQETQYFGPGTRLLVL.

This clonotype was seen at least ten times. The rearrangement joins TRBV12-3 or TRBV12-4 to TRBJ2-2; 7 nucleotides agree with TRBD2. The trim removed 2 bases at V and 17 bases at J, leaving 5 bases unmatched. This CDR3 is 11 amino acids long. DNA of the CDR3: TGTGCCAGCAGTTTACTAGGGGAGGGCTTTTTT. Its translation: CASSLLGEGFF.

This clonotype was seen at least ten times. The chain links TRBV7-9 to TRBJ2-1, with 10 bases aligning to TRBD1. The ends lost 4 bases at V and 8 bases at J; junction bases unmatched: 8. The CDR3 sequence is 15 residues long. Germline CDR1 SEHNR, CDR2 FQNEAQ (reference sequence). The CDR3 nucleotides are TGTGCCAGCAGCTCGTGGGACAGGGGTACAGATGAGCAGTTCTTC. This codes for CASSSWDRGTDEQFF.

The V call is TRBV29-1, the J call TRBJ1-1; tentative D call: TRBD1 (6 bases). Trimming took off 7 bases at V and 8 bases at J, with 23 bases between the two ends. Germline CDR1 and CDR2: SQVTM and ANQGSEA. The CDR3 loop spans 14 amino acids. In DNA, the CDR3 is TGCAGCGCCTTGAGGTTTCGGGGGCGTGGGGAAGCTTTCTTT. Translating gives CSALRFRGRGEAFF.

Ten or more counts support this clonotype. This chain joins TRBV24-1 and TRBJ1-1, with D possibly TRBD1 on 6 matching bases. The CDR3 spans 15 residues. V lost 3 bases, J lost 8 bases, and 18 bases lay in between. Germline V gives CDR1 KGHDR, CDR2 SFDVKD. CDR3 in amino acids: CATSDTRFGGHEAFF. CDR3 coding DNA: TGTGCCACCAGTGATACCCGATTTGGGGGGCACGAAGCTTTCTTT.

This clonotype showed up many times. The chain joins TRBV12-3 or TRBV12-4 to TRBJ2-1; TRBD2 matches 10 bases. Unmatched junction bases numbered 6, after V lost 0 bases and J lost 7 bases. The CDR3 has 16 residues. CDR3 nucleotide sequence: TGTGCCAGCAGTTTAGCAACAGGACTAGCGGTGAATGAGCAGTTCTTC. Its protein product is CASSLATGLAVNEQFF.

The sample holds many counts of this clonotype. The V gene is TRBV12-5, the J gene TRBJ2-1; 9 nucleotides agree with TRBD2. Germline V gives CDR1 LGHNT, CDR2 FRNRAP. J lost 3 bases, V lost 3 bases, and 0 bases had no gene match. The CDR3 spans 14 residues. This chain's CDR3 is CASGLLAGYNEQFF. The CDR3, as DNA: TGTGCTAGTGGTTTACTAGCGGGCTACAATGAGCAGTTCTTC. Full variable domain (remainder filled in from reference TRBV12-5 and TRBJ2-1): DARVTQTPRHKVTEMGQEVTMRCQPILGHNTVFWYRQTMMQGLELLAYFRNRAPLDDSGMPKDRFSAEMPDATLATLKIQPSEPRDSAVYFCASGLLAGYNEQFFGPGTRLTVL.

The sample holds a few counts of this clonotype. The CDR3 loop reads CASSQRGRTYYEQYV. In nucleotides, the CDR3 is TGCGCCAGCAGTCAAAGGGGGAGGACCTACTACGAGCAGTACGTC. V is TRBV23-1 and J is TRBJ2-7; either TRBD1 or TRBD2 may fit D (6 bases each). TRBV23-1 is an ORF, with its function uncertain. Trimming took 2 bases from V and 3 from J, leaving 14 bases between them. The CDR3 covers 15 residues.

This clonotype was picked up many times. The chain uses TRBV5-1 and TRBJ2-1; TRBD2 matches 9 bases. V was clipped by 5 bases and J by 8 bases; unmatched bases: 5. CDR1 and CDR2 from the germline V gene are SGHRS and YFSETQ. This CDR3 is 13 amino acids long. CDR3 amino acids: CASRIAGDHEQFF. CDR3 nucleotides: TGCGCCAGCAGGATAGCGGGAGATCATGAGCAGTTCTTC.